This passage covers 29 T cell receptor beta chains from one sample sequenced in a study of T cells in Graves' hyperthyroidism and ophthalmopathy. TCR beta CDR3 regions were amplified from RNA. Initially, a first-round RT-PCR of the TCR CDR3 employed the HTBI primer set. Each CDR3 protein is one row after TCRdb ran MiXCR on the multiplex PCR reads. The sample consists of 350,000 to 400,000 distinct CDR3 sequences, roughly 19% of them appearing once. Sequencing input: blood. These receptors all come from a woman under 30 with Graves' hyperthyroidism.

In this sample, this clonotype turned up many times. The chain links TRBV28 to TRBJ2-2; 9 bases align to TRBD2. Germline trimming cut 5 bases from V and 0 bases from J; bases unmatched to any gene: 7. The CDR3 contains 17 residues. Germline-derived CDR1 and CDR2 are MDHEN and SYDVKM. The CDR3, as DNA: TGTGCCAGCAGTCACTGTTTAGCGGGGGCGAACACCGGGGAGCTGTTTTTT. Encoded protein: CASSHCLAGANTGELFF.

This clonotype was observed at least ten times. The rearrangement uses TRBV12-3 or TRBV12-4 and TRBJ2-5, with a tentative D call TRBD1 (6 bases). The CDR3 spans 14 residues. V lost 7 bases, J lost 2 bases, and 14 bases lay in between. The CDR3 DNA reads as TGTGCCAGCACCATTGGGGGCGCGCAAGAGACCCAGTACTTC. It encodes CASTIGGAQETQYF.

The rearrangement uses TRBV12-3 or TRBV12-4 and TRBJ1-2; D is unresolved. The CDR3 sequence is 12 residues long. The ends were cut back, 6 bases at V and 3 bases at J, with 8 bases in the middle. CDR3 region: CASSSTHYGYTF. Here the CDR3 DNA reads TGTGCCAGCAGCTCCACACACTATGGCTACACCTTC.

This clonotype showed up many times. V gene TRBV24-1 combines with J gene TRBJ2-7; 9 bases are shared with TRBD1. Germline V CDR1 and CDR2: KGHDR, SFDVKD. Trimming removed 2 bases from V and 6 bases from J; junction bases left unmatched: 10. The CDR3 consists of 16 residues. The CDR3 sequence is CATSDSTGTGNGEQYF. In DNA, the CDR3 is TGTGCCACCAGTGATTCGACCGGGACAGGGAACGGCGAGCAGTACTTC.

V usage is TRBV7-2 and J usage is TRBJ2-3; D is unclear. This CDR3 contains 16 residues. Germline V gene data show CDR1 as SGHTA and CDR2 as FQGNSA. Trimming took 3 bases from V and 0 from J, leaving 13 bases between them. CDR3 in amino acids: CASSLGRATSTDTQYF. Written as DNA, the CDR3 is TGTGCCAGCAGCTTGGGTAGAGCGACTAGCACAGATACGCAGTATTTT.

This clonotype was recorded at least ten times. This chain connects TRBV20-1 to TRBJ2-5; TRBD1 might be the D (6 bases). The V end was cut by 0 bases, the J end by 2 bases, with 13 bases between. Germline V gives CDR1 DFQATT, CDR2 SNEGSKA (reference sequence). This CDR3 has 15 residues. CDR3 coding DNA: TGCAGTGCTAGAGATCGTAGACAGGAGCAAGAGACCCAGTACTTC. This codes for CSARDRRQEQETQYF.

The V and J genes are TRBV6-1 and TRBJ1-2, with D perhaps matching TRBD1 (6 bases). The germline gives CDR1 MNHNS, CDR2 SASEGT. This CDR3 region has 16 residues. The V end was cut by 2 bases, the J end by 0 bases, with 13 bases between. DNA for the CDR3: TGTGCCAGCAGTGAATCAGACAGGATCGCTAACTATGGCTACACCTTC. Its translation is CASSESDRIANYGYTF.

This clonotype was counted ten times or more. V is TRBV28 and J is TRBJ1-1; D is ambiguous. V lost 5 bases, J lost 3 bases, and 7 bases lay in between. The CDR3 runs 12 residues. Looked up from germline, CDR1 is MDHEN and CDR2 is SYDVKM. The CDR3 loop reads CASSTGYTEAFF. Written as DNA, the CDR3 is TGTGCCAGCAGTACCGGGTACACTGAAGCTTTCTTT.

There are many counts of this clonotype. This sequence joins TRBV12-3 or TRBV12-4 and TRBJ2-2; 8 nucleotides align to TRBD2. The CDR3 runs to 15 residues. V gave up 3 bases and J gave up 4 bases; unmatched junction bases: 4. CDR3 region: CASSLGGGSTGELFF. The CDR3 DNA follows: TGTGCCAGCAGTTTGGGCGGGGGGTCCACCGGGGAGCTGTTTTTT.

This clonotype has a count of ten or more. This sequence joins TRBV5-1 and TRBJ1-2; TRBD1 matches 7 bases. Trimming took 1 base from V and 6 from J; bases not matched to a gene: 3. The V gene's germline CDR1 is SGHRS and CDR2 YFSETQ. The CDR3 is 13 amino acids. The CDR3 coding sequence is TGCGCCAGCAGCTTGCAGGGGGAGCATGGCTACACCTTC. Translated, it gives CASSLQGEHGYTF. Full variable domain (missing parts from reference TRBV5-1 and TRBJ1-2): KAGVTQTPRYLIKTRGQQVTLSCSPISGHRSVSWYQQTPGQGLQFLFEYFSETQRNKGNFPGRFSGRQFSNSRSEMNVSTLELGDSALYLCASSLQGEHGYTFGSGTRLTVV.

This clonotype was counted ten times or more. This rearrangement joins TRBV13 to TRBJ2-7; weak D call: TRBD2 (6 bases). V gave up 5 bases and J gave up 0 bases, with 14 bases separating them. The CDR3 loop spans 15 amino acids. Germline loops: CDR1 PRHDT, CDR2 FYEKMQ (reference sequence). The CDR3 region has the DNA TGTGCCAGCAGCCCGCAGCGGGTAGGCTCCTACGAGCAGTACTTC. This encodes CASSPQRVGSYEQYF.

V is TRBV3-1 and J is TRBJ2-2, with D uncertain. The CDR3 runs to 16 residues. Trimming cost V 1 base and J 3 bases, with 12 bases left between them. The germline V gene encodes CDR1 LGHDT and CDR2 YNNKEL (reference sequence). The CDR3 spells CASSQGSPGDTGELFF. The DNA of the CDR3 is TGTGCCAGCAGCCAAGGCTCCCCTGGGGACACCGGGGAGCTGTTTTTT.

The rearrangement joins TRBV25-1 to TRBJ2-7; D remains unclear. The CDR3 runs to 14 residues. Germline-derived CDR1 and CDR2 are MGHDK and SYGVNS. With 5 bases removed from V and 6 bases from J, the gap between germline ends came to 17 bases. DNA for the CDR3: TGTGCCAGCAGTAGCTCAGAGGTTATCGGCGAGCAGTACTTC. This gives the protein CASSSSEVIGEQYF.

V is TRBV6-2 or TRBV6-3 and J is TRBJ1-5, with D possibly TRBD1 on 6 matching bases. Germline V gene data show CDR1 as MNHEY and CDR2 as SVGEGT. The CDR3 is 17 residues long. Trimming shortened V by 0 bases and J by 7 bases, and 19 bases separated the two germline ends. CDR3 region: CASSYSINRALRQPQHF. Written as DNA, the CDR3 is TGTGCCAGCAGTTACTCGATCAACAGGGCACTAAGACAGCCCCAGCATTTT.

This clonotype was counted ten times or more. This rearrangement joins TRBV20-1 to TRBJ2-5, with D unclear. Trimming took 3 bases from V and 2 from J, leaving 7 bases between them. The CDR3 consists of 12 residues. The germline CDR1 and CDR2 sequences are DFQATT and SNEGSKA (reference sequence). CDR3 sequence reads: CSASIRQETQYF. In DNA form, the CDR3 reads TGCAGTGCTAGTATACGTCAAGAGACCCAGTACTTC.

This clonotype occurred many times. This rearrangement joins TRBV15 to TRBJ1-5, with no clear D. The V and J ends lost 0 bases and 6 bases respectively, with 9 bases between them. The CDR3 length is 14 residues. Germline V CDR1 and CDR2: LNHNV, YYDKDF (reference sequence). CDR3 in amino acids: CATSRDRWGQPQHF. The CDR3 DNA is TGTGCCACCAGCAGAGATCGGTGGGGTCAGCCCCAGCATTTT.

This clonotype was seen repeatedly, ten times or more. V gene TRBV6-5 combines with J gene TRBJ2-7; possibly TRBD1 for D (7 bases). Deletions cut 6 bases from V and 4 bases from J, with 19 bases between. This CDR3 is built from 15 residues. CDR1 MNHEY and CDR2 SVGAGI come from the germline V gene. CDR3 in DNA: TGTGCCAGCAGGATTTTCGCAGGGGGGTCATACGAGCAGTACTTC. Its translation: CASRIFAGGSYEQYF.

The sample holds many counts of this clonotype. Its ends do not fully match the called genes, so a read error is possible. This chain connects TRBV6-1 to TRBJ1-1; the D is unclear. This CDR3 region has 12 residues. The V gene's germline CDR1 is MNHNS and CDR2 SASEGT. CDR3 coding DNA: TGCGCCAGCAGCTTGTCCGACACTGAAGCTTTCTTT. This sequence encodes CASSLSDTEAFF.

This clonotype was counted many times. The V and J genes are TRBV12-3 or TRBV12-4 and TRBJ2-7; D is ambiguous. Trimming shortened V by 3 bases and J by 3 bases, and 18 bases separated the two germline ends. The CDR3 length is 16 residues. CDR3 region: CASSFLRFGIRYEQYF. The CDR3 DNA is TGTGCCAGCAGTTTCTTGAGATTCGGTATCCGCTACGAGCAGTACTTC.

This clonotype showed up many times. The V and J genes are TRBV20-1 and TRBJ1-1; D is unclear. The CDR3 extends over 14 amino acids. V lost 5 bases and J lost 0, with 13 bases in between. Per the germline V gene, CDR1 is DFQATT and CDR2 is SNEGSKA (reference sequence). CDR3 in amino acids: CSAGNSQLNTEAFF. CDR3 bases: TGCAGTGCTGGGAACAGCCAGCTGAACACTGAAGCTTTCTTT.

This clonotype came up a few times. V is TRBV7-3 and J is TRBJ1-1, with TRBD1 as a possible D gene (5 bases). The CDR3 length is 15 residues. Germline-derived CDR1 and CDR2 are SGHTA and FQGTGA. Trimming stripped 2 bases from V and 5 bases from J, with 15 bases between. CDR3: CASSLFPGDVTEAFF. CDR3 coding DNA: TGTGCCAGCAGCTTATTCCCGGGGGATGTGACTGAAGCTTTCTTT.

The chain joins TRBV6-1 to TRBJ1-1; D unclear. The CDR3 is made up of 12 amino acids. Trimming cost V 8 bases and J 7 bases, with 14 bases left between them. Germline assignment: CDR1 MNHNS and CDR2 SASEGT. The CDR3 protein is CASSSVTDEAFF. The CDR3 coding sequence is TGTGCCAGCTCGTCGGTGACGGATGAAGCTTTCTTT.

At least ten counts were recorded for this clonotype. The V gene is TRBV6-1, the J gene TRBJ2-5, with D perhaps assigned TRBD1 or TRBD2 (5 bases each). CDR1 MNHNS and CDR2 SASEGT come from the germline V gene. With 2 bases removed from V and 7 bases from J, the gap between germline ends came to 14 bases. This CDR3 is 14 amino acids long. The CDR3 sequence is CASSEFEGLGTQYF. In DNA, the CDR3 is TGTGCCAGCAGTGAATTTGAGGGGTTAGGGACCCAGTACTTC.

The genes are TRBV4-1 and TRBJ1-2; D is possibly TRBD1 (5 bases). Between the trimmed V and J ends, which lost 4 bases and 5 bases, there was a span of 14 bases. The CDR3 spans 14 residues. The V gene's germline CDR1 is MGHRA and CDR2 YSYEKL. CDR3 nucleotide sequence: TGCGCCAGCAGCCCGCCAGGGTCTTATTATGGCTACACCTTC. It yields the protein CASSPPGSYYGYTF.

In this sample, this clonotype turned up many times. V gene TRBV30 combines with J gene TRBJ2-7; no firm D call. Germline V gene lookup returns CDR1 GTSNPN and CDR2 SVGIG (reference sequence). V was clipped by 0 bases and J by 5 bases, with 8 bases between them. This CDR3 has 12 residues. For the CDR3, the DNA is TGTGCCTGGAGTGTACTACGGGACGAGCAGTACTTC. Translated, it gives CAWSVLRDEQYF. Full variable domain (missing parts from reference TRBV30 and TRBJ2-7): SQTIHQWPATLVQPVGSPLSLECTVEGTSNPNLYWYRQAAGRGLQLLFYSVGIGQISSEVPQNLSASRPQDRQFILSSKKLLLSDSGFYLCAWSVLRDEQYFGPGTRLTVT.

This clonotype was detected many times. The chain carries TRBV9 and TRBJ2-7; TRBD2 matches 9 bases. V lost 4 bases and J lost 4; bases outside the gene matches: 9. Germline CDR1 SGDLS, CDR2 YYNGEE. CDR3 length equals 15 residues. The CDR3 DNA sequence: TGTGCCAGCAGCCCCCGGGTAGCGGGGGTTTACGAGCAGTACTTC. Its translation is CASSPRVAGVYEQYF. Supplemented by reference TRBV9 and TRBJ2-7, the full variable domain reads DSGVTQTPKHLITATGQRVTLRCSPRSGDLSVYWYQQSLDQGLQFLIQYYNGEERAKGNILERFSAQQFPDLHSELNLSSLELGDSALYFCASSPRVAGVYEQYFGPGTRLTVT.

This clonotype was picked up many times. The rearrangement joins TRBV20-1 to TRBJ2-5; 10 bases fit TRBD2. From germline, CDR1 is DFQATT and CDR2 SNEGSKA (reference sequence). V gave up 6 bases and J gave up 3 bases; unmatched junction bases: 4. This CDR3 comprises 13 residues. CDR3 protein: CSAIAGGKETQYF. The CDR3 DNA reads TGCAGTGCAATAGCGGGGGGTAAAGAGACCCAGTACTTC.

In this sample, this clonotype turned up once. The J gene is TRBJ2-5, the V gene TRBV18; D is undetermined. Between the trimmed V and J ends, which lost 4 bases and 3 bases, there was a span of 9 bases. Germline CDR1 is KGHSH and CDR2 is LQKENI. This CDR3 has 13 residues. CDR3 region: CASSLLPKETQYF. CDR3 in DNA: TGTGCCAGCTCACTCTTACCCAAAGAGACCCAGTACTTC.

This rearrangement joins TRBV12-3 or TRBV12-4 to TRBJ1-2, with 8 positions matching TRBD1. The CDR3 length is 15 residues. V shed 6 bases, J shed 5 bases, and the junction held 11 bases outside the gene matches. The CDR3 region is CASSLRPDRGYGYTF. The CDR3 bases are TGTGCCAGCAGCCTTAGACCAGACAGGGGATATGGCTACACCTTC.